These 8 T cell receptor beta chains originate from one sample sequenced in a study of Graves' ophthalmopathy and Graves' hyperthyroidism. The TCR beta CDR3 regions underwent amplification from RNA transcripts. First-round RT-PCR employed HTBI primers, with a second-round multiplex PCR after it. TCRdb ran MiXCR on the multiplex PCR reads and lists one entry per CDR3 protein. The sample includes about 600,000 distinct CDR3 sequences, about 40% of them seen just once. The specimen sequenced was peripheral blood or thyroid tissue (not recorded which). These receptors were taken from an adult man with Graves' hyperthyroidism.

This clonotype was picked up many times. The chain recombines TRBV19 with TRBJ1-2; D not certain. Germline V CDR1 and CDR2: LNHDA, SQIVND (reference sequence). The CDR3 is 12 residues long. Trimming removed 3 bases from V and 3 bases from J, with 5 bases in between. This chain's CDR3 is CASSIQDYGYTF. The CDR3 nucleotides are TGTGCCAGTAGTATTCAGGACTATGGCTACACCTTC.

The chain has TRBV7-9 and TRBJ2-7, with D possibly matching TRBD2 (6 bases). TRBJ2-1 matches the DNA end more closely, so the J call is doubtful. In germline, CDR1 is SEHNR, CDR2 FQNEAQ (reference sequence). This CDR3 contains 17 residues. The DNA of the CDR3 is TGTGCCAGCAGCTTAGTAGGGAGGAGAATAGCTTACAATGAGCAGTTCTTC. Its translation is CASSLVGRRIAYNEQFF.

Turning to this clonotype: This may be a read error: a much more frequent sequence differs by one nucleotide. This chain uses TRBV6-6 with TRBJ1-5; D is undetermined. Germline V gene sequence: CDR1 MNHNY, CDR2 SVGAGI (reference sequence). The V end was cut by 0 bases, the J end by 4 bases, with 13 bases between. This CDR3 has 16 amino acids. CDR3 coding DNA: TGTGCCAGCAGTTACTCAAGGAAGGGTGGAAATCAGCCCCAGCATTTT. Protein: CASSYSRKGGNQPQHF.

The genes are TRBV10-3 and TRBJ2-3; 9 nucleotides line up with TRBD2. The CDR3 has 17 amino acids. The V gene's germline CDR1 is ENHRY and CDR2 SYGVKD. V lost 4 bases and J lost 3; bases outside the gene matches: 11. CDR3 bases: TGTGCCATCAGTGGGGTTCTACTAGCGGGTAGAACAGATACGCAGTATTTT. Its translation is CAISGVLLAGRTDTQYF.

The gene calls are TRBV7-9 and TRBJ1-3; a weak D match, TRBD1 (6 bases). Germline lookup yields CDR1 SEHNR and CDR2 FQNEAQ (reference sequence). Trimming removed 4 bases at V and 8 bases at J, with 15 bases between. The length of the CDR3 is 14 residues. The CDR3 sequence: CASSSSGAGDTIYF. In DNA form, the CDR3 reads TGTGCCAGCAGCTCATCAGGGGCAGGGGACACCATATATTTT.

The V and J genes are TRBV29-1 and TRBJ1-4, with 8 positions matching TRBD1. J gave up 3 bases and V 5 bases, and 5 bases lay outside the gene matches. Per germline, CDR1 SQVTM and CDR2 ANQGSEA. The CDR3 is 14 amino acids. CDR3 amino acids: CSVILTGANEKLFF. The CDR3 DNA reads TGCAGCGTTATCCTGACAGGGGCTAATGAAAAACTGTTTTTT.

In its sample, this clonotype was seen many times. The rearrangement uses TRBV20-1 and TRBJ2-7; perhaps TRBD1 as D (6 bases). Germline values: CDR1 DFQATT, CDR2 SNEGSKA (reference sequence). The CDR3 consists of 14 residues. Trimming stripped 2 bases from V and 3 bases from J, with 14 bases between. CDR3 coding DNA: TGCAGTGCTAGAACTACAGGGATGAACTACGAGCAGTACTTC. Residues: CSARTTGMNYEQYF.

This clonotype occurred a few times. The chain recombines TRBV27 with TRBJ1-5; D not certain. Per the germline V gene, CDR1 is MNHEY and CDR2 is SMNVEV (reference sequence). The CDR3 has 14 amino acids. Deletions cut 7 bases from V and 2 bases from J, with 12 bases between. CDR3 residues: CASTRSFGNQPQHF. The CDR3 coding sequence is TGTGCCAGCACCCGTAGTTTTGGCAATCAGCCCCAGCATTTT.